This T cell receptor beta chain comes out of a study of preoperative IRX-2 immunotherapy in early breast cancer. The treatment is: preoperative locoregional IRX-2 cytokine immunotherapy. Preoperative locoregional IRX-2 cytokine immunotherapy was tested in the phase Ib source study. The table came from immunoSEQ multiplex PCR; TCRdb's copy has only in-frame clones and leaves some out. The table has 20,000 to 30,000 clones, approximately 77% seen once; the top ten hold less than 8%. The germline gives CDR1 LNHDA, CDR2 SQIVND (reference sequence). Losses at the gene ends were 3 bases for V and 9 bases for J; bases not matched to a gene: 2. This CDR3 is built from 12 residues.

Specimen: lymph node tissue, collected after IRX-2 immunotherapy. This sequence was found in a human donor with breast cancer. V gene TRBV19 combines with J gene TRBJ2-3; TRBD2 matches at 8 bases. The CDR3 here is CASSMSGSTQYF. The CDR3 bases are TGTGCCAGTAGTATGAGCGGGAGCACGCAGTATTTT. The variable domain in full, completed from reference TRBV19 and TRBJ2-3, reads DGGITQSPKYLFRKEGQNVTLSCEQNLNHDAMYWYRQDPGQGLRLIYYSQIVNDFQKGDIAEGYSVSREKKESFPLTVTSAQKNPTAFYLCASSMSGSTQYFGPGTRLTVL.